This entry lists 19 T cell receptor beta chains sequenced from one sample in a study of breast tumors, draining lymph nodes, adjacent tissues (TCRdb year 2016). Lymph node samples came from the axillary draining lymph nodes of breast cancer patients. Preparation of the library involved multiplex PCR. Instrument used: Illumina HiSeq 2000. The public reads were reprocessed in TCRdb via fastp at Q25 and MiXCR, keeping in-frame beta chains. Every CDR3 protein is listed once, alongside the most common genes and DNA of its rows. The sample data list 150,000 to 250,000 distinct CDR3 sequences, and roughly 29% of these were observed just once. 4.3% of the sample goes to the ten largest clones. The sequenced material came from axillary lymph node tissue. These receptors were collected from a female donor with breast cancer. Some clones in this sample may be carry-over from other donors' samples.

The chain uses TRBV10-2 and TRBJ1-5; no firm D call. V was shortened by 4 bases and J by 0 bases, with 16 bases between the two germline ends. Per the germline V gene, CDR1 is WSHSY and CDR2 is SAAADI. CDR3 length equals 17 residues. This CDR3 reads CASSVRTSGNSNQPQHF. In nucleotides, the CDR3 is TGCGCCAGCAGTGTCAGGACTAGCGGGAATAGCAATCAGCCCCAGCATTTT.

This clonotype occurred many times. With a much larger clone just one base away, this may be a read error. CDR3 residues: CASNRDRLRCSPLHF. DNA for the CDR3: TGTGCCAGCAACCGGGACAGGCTGAGGTGTTCACCCCTCCACTTT. V usage is TRBV25-1 and J usage is TRBJ1-6; the match to TRBD1 covers 8 bases. This CDR3 comprises 15 residues. In germline, CDR1 is MGHDK, CDR2 SYGVNS. Trimming took 7 bases from V and 9 from J; bases not matched to a gene: 11.

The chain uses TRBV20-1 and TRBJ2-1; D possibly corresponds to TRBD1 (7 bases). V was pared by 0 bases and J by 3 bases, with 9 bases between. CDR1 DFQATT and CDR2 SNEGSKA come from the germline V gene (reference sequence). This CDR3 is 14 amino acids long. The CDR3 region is CSARERDSYNEQFF. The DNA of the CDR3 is TGCAGTGCTAGAGAGCGGGACAGCTACAATGAGCAGTTCTTC.

CDR3 in DNA: TGTGCCAGCAGTATCACCGGGACTAGCCGCACAGATACGCAGTATTTT. Protein product: CASSITGTSRTDTQYF. The rearrangement uses TRBV12-3 or TRBV12-4 and TRBJ2-3, with 9 bases aligning to TRBD2. There are 16 residues in the CDR3. V was pared by 5 bases and J by 1 base, with 7 bases of the junction left unmatched.

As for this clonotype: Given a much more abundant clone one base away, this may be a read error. The CDR3 DNA is TGTGCCAGCAGCTTAGTAGCCAGCGGTCCGCGGTATTTT. Amino acid sequence: CASSLVASGPRYF. The chain combines TRBV7-2 with TRBJ2-3, with a tentative D call TRBD2 (5 bases). V lost 1 base and J 14 bases, leaving 16 bases between the germline ends. Per the germline V gene, CDR1 is SGHTA and CDR2 is FQGNSA. The CDR3 extends over 13 amino acids. The variable domain in full, with the rest retrieved from reference TRBV7-2 and TRBJ2-3, is GAGVSQSPSNKVTEKGKDVELRCDPISGHTALYWYRQSLGQGLEFLIYFQGNSAPDKSGLPSDRFSAERTGGSVSTLTIQRTQQEDSAVYLCASSLVASGPRYFGPGTRLTVL.

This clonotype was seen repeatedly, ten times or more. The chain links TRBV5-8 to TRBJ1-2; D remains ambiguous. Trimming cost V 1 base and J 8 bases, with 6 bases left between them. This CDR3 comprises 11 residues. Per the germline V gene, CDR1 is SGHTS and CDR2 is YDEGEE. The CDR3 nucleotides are TGTGCCAGCAGCTTGAGCGGGGGCTACACCTTC. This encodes CASSLSGGYTF.

As DNA, the CDR3 is TGCAGTGCTCCTCCCTCCGGGGCGCTTGGCACTGAAGCTTTCTTT. This sequence encodes CSAPPSGALGTEAFF. This chain joins TRBV20-1 and TRBJ1-1; weak D call: TRBD1 (5 bases). The CDR3 has 15 residues. The germline V and J ends were trimmed by 5 bases and 4 bases, with 20 bases remaining between them. Germline-derived CDR1 and CDR2 are DFQATT and SNEGSKA (reference sequence).

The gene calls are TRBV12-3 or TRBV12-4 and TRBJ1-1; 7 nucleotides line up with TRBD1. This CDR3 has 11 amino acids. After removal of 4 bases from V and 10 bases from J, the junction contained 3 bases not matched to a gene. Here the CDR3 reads CASSSNRGAFF. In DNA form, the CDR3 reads TGTGCCAGCAGTTCCAACAGGGGAGCTTTCTTT.

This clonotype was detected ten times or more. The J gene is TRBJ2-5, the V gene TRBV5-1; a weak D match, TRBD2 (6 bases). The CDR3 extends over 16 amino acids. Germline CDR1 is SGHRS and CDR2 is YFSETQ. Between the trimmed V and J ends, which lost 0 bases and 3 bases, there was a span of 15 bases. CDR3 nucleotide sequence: TGCGCCAGCAGCTTGGTGAAAGGGATAGCGGAAGAGACCCAGTACTTC. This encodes CASSLVKGIAEETQYF.

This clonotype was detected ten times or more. CDR3 DNA: TGTGCCAGCAGCTTAAGAGGAGCTAATGAAAAACTGTTTTTT. Translating it yields CASSLRGANEKLFF. The chain uses TRBV13 and TRBJ1-4; D gene uncertain. This CDR3 comprises 14 residues. V lost 2 bases, J lost 3 bases, and 7 bases lay in between. Germline V gene data show CDR1 as PRHDT and CDR2 as FYEKMQ (reference sequence).

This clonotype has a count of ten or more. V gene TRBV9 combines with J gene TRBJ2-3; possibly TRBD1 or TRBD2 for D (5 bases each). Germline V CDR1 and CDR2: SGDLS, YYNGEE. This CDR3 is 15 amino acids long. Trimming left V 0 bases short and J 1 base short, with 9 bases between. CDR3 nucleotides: TGTGCCAGCAGCGTAGAGGGGACCCGCACAGATACGCAGTATTTT. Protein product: CASSVEGTRTDTQYF. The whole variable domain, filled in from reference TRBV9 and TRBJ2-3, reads DSGVTQTPKHLITATGQRVTLRCSPRSGDLSVYWYQQSLDQGLQFLIQYYNGEERAKGNILERFSAQQFPDLHSELNLSSLELGDSALYFCASSVEGTRTDTQYFGPGTRLTVL.

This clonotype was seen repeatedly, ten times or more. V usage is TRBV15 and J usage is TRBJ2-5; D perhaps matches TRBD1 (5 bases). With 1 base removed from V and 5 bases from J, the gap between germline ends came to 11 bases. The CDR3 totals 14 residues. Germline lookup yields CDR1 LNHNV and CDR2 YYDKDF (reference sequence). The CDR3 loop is CATSRVRGWETQYF. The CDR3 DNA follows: TGTGCCACCAGCAGAGTAAGGGGATGGGAGACCCAGTACTTC.

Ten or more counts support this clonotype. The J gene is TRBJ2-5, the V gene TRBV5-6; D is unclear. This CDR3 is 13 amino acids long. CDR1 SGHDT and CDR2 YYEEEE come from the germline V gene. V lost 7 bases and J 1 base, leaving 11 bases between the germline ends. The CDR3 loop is CASRLVTQETQYF. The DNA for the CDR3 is TGTGCCAGCCGCCTGGTGACCCAAGAGACCCAGTACTTC.

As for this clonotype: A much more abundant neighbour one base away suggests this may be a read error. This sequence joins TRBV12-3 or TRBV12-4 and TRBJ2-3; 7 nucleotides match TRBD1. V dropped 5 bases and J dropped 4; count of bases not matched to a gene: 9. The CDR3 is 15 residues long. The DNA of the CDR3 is TGTGCCAGCAGTGACCGACAGGGTAGGGCAGATACGCAGTATTTT. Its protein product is CASSDRQGRADTQYF.

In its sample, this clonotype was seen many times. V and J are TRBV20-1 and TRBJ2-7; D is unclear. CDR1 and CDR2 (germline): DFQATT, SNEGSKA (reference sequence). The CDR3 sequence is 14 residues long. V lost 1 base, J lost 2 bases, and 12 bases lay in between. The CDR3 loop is CSARAESSPYEQYF. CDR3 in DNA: TGCAGTGCTAGAGCGGAATCTAGTCCCTACGAGCAGTACTTC.

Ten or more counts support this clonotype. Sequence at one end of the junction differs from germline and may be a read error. In nucleotides, the CDR3 is TGTGCCAGTAGTTGGAGACAGGAGGTCGTTTTT. Amino acids: CASSWRQEVVF. J is TRBJ1-4 and V is TRBV19; possibly TRBD1 for D (6 bases). This CDR3 has 11 amino acids. Germline CDR1 reads LNHDA; CDR2 reads SQIVND (reference sequence).

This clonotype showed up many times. The CDR3 sequence: CASSLGLDTQPQHF. The CDR3 bases are TGTGCCAGCAGCTTGGGGCTGGATACTCAGCCCCAGCATTTT. The chain has TRBV5-5 and TRBJ1-5; D gene unclear. V was trimmed by 0 bases and J by 6 bases, leaving 10 bases between them. Germline CDR1 reads SGHKS; CDR2 reads YYEKEE (reference sequence). The CDR3 consists of 14 residues.

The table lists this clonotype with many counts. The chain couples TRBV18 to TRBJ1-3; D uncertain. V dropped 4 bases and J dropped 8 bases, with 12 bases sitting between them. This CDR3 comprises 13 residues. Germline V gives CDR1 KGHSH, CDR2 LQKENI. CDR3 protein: CASSLGQRDTIYF. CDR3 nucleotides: TGTGCCAGCTCACTCGGGCAGCGGGACACCATATATTTT.

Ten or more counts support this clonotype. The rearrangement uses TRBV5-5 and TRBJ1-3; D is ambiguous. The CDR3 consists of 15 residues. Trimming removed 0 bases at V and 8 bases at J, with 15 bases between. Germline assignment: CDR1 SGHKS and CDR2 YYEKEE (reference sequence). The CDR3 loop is CASSLAGLGRDTIYF. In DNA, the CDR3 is TGTGCCAGCAGCTTGGCCGGACTTGGGAGGGACACCATATATTTT.